The present TCR beta chain was sequenced within a study of blood T cells in healthy people across ages. The wider study: T cells yielded about one barcoded beta molecule per two cells through template switching.

A second PCR, run for roughly 6 to 11 cycles, used a sample-barcoded 5' primer plus a J-beta primer mix. A single record per CDR3 protein comes from TCRdb applying MiXCR to the 5' RACE reads. The table has 1.5 million to 2 million distinct CDR3 sequences, roughly 30% seen once; the top ten hold over 7%. This CDR3 has 14 amino acids. The ends were cut back, 10 bases at V and 3 bases at J, with 18 bases in the middle. This receptor was identified in a woman under 40 in good health. The gene calls are TRBV12-3 or TRBV12-4 and TRBJ1-1; D may be TRBD1 (6 bases). The sequenced sample was blood. In DNA, the CDR3 is TGTGCCACTAAAACCGGCAGGGGCGACACTGAAGCTTTCTTT. Translation gives CATKTGRGDTEAFF.